Presented here are 12 T cell receptor beta chains from one specimen sequenced in a study of identical twins (TCRdb year 2016). Preparation of the library involved 5' RACE. The sequencer listed for this sample is Illumina HiSeq 2000. Starting from the raw public reads, TCRdb applied fastp trimming at Q25, assembled clones with MiXCR and retained in-frame beta chains. Each record represents a unique CDR3 protein, reported with the most common genes and DNA among its rows. The sample profile shows 400,000 to 500,000 distinct CDR3 sequences; around 18% of them were found once. Around 10% of the sample goes to the ten largest clones. The sequencing sample was made of naive T cells sorted from blood. The cell subset or site label here, explained by the study, means: cells isolated with a human naive T-cell isolation kit. The receptors here all came from a man in his forties or fifties in good health.

This chain uses TRBV6-5 with TRBJ2-7; D ambiguous. The CDR3 is made up of 16 amino acids. From germline, CDR1 is MNHEY and CDR2 SVGAGI. Between the trimmed V and J ends, which lost 0 bases and 4 bases, there was a span of 16 bases. The CDR3 region is CASSYSQSFLTYEQYF. The CDR3 DNA sequence: TGTGCCAGCAGTTACTCGCAGTCATTCCTGACGTACGAGCAGTACTTC.

This clonotype has just a few counts. J is TRBJ1-2 and V is TRBV7-9; 8 bases map to TRBD1. CDR1 is SEHNR, CDR2 FQNEAQ, per germline (reference sequence). Losses at the gene ends were 5 bases for V and 5 bases for J; bases not matched to a gene: 7. The CDR3 runs to 14 residues. The CDR3 region is CASSTTGVRYGYTF. CDR3 in DNA: TGTGCCAGCAGCACGACAGGGGTGCGGTATGGCTACACCTTC.

This clonotype showed up just a few times. This chain links TRBV28 with TRBJ2-4; maybe TRBD1 (6 bases). Germline lookup yields CDR1 MDHEN and CDR2 SYDVKM. V was shortened by 4 bases and J by 6 bases, with 10 bases between the two germline ends. The CDR3 spans 13 residues. The CDR3 protein is CASSSGTRNIQYF. CDR3 bases: TGTGCCAGCAGTTCCGGGACAAGAAACATTCAGTACTTC.

The chain uses TRBV5-1 and TRBJ1-1, with D unresolved. Deletions cut 1 base from V and 1 base from J, with 14 bases between. The CDR3 is made up of 16 amino acids. CDR1 and CDR2 from the germline V gene are SGHRS and YFSETQ. CDR3 in amino acids: CASSLSTASRNTEAFF. DNA for the CDR3: TGCGCCAGCAGCTTGAGTACAGCTTCGAGGAACACTGAAGCTTTCTTT.

This clonotype came up a few times. This chain links TRBV28 with TRBJ2-5, with D tentatively TRBD1 (5 bases). Trimming cost V 6 bases and J 3 bases, with 11 bases left between them. The CDR3 has 13 amino acids. CDR1 MDHEN and CDR2 SYDVKM come from the germline V gene. CDR3 loop: CASRQQGKETQYF. The CDR3 DNA reads as TGTGCCAGCAGACAGCAGGGAAAAGAGACCCAGTACTTC.

This clonotype was counted many times. The rearrangement uses TRBV6-1 and TRBJ2-7; TRBD1 is a possible D gene (5 bases). The CDR3 runs 13 residues. The germline V gene encodes CDR1 MNHNS and CDR2 SASEGT. Trimming removed 7 bases at V and 2 bases at J, with 12 bases between. The CDR3 loop reads CASKGSGTYEQYF. The CDR3 DNA reads TGTGCCAGCAAGGGGTCAGGGACCTACGAGCAGTACTTC.

This clonotype was seen more than once but under ten times. V gene TRBV5-1 combines with J gene TRBJ2-7, with unresolved D. V lost 5 bases to trimming and J lost 2 bases, with 14 bases between them. Germline values: CDR1 SGHRS, CDR2 YFSETQ. The CDR3 extends over 14 amino acids. The CDR3 here is CASRRLSTTYEQYF. The DNA for the CDR3 is TGCGCCAGCAGAAGGTTGAGCACCACCTACGAGCAGTACTTC.

The chain combines TRBV10-3 with TRBJ2-1, with 9 bases fitting TRBD2. The V gene's germline CDR1 is ENHRY and CDR2 SYGVKD. Losses at the gene ends were 6 bases for V and 0 bases for J; bases not matched to a gene: 12. The CDR3 extends over 18 amino acids. CDR3 bases: TGTGCCATCAGGGCGGGAGGGACAGCGCGGCCCTCCTACAATGAGCAGTTCTTC. Translated, it gives CAIRAGGTARPSYNEQFF.

This clonotype has a handful of counts. The rearrangement joins TRBV4-1 to TRBJ2-5; possible D gene TRBD1, 5 bases. The germline gives CDR1 MGHRA, CDR2 YSYEKL. The CDR3 has 14 amino acids. The ends were cut back, 3 bases at V and 0 bases at J, with 8 bases in the middle. CDR3 coding DNA: TGCGCCAGCAGCCAGGACACGGACCAAGAGACCCAGTACTTC. Translated, it gives CASSQDTDQETQYF.

This clonotype was seen at least ten times. The chain combines TRBV3-1 with TRBJ2-5; D uncertain. The germline V gene has CDR1 LGHDT and CDR2 YNNKEL (reference sequence). The ends were cut back, 4 bases at V and 4 bases at J, with 10 bases in the middle. The length of the CDR3 is 13 residues. The CDR3 here is CASSPDTVETQYF. DNA of the CDR3: TGTGCCAGCAGCCCTGACACGGTAGAGACCCAGTACTTC.

This clonotype was found a few times. The CDR3 sequence is CASSESARGHTF. The CDR3 region has the DNA TGTGCCAGCAGTGAATCTGCCAGAGGGCACACCTTC. The V gene is TRBV6-1, the J gene TRBJ1-2; the D is unclear. This CDR3 has 12 amino acids. Trimming shortened V by 2 bases and J by 12 bases, and 13 bases separated the two germline ends. Germline V gene lookup returns CDR1 MNHNS and CDR2 SASEGT.

This clonotype has ten or more counts. CDR3 sequence: CSATDTGQGGYEQYF. The CDR3 DNA is TGCAGTGCCACTGACACCGGACAGGGTGGCTACGAGCAGTACTTC. This chain uses TRBV20-1 with TRBJ2-7; TRBD1 matches at 8 bases. The V gene's germline CDR1 is DFQATT and CDR2 SNEGSKA (reference sequence). The CDR3 sequence is 15 residues long. With V trimmed by 6 bases and J by 3 bases, 13 bases remained unmatched.